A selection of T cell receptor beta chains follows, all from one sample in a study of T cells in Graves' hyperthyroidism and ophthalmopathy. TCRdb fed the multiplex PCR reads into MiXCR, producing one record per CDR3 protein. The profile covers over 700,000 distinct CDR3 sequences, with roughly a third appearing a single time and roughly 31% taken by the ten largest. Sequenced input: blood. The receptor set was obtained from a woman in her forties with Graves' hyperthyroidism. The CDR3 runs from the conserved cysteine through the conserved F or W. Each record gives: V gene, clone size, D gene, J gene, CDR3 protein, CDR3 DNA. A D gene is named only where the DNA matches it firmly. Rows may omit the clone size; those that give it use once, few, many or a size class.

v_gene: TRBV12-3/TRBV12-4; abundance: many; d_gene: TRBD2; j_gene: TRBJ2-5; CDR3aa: CASSRGGNQETQYF; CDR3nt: TGTGCCAGCAGTCGGGGGGGGAACCAAGAGACCCAGTACTTC
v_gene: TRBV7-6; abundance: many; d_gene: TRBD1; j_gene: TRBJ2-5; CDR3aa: CASRPNRGQGTQYF; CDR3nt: TGTGCCAGCAGGCCTAACAGGGGGCAGGGGACCCAGTACTTC
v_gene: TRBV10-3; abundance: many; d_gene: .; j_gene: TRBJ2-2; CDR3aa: CAISPTVNEDTGELFF; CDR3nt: TGTGCCATCAGTCCGACGGTAAACGAGGACACCGGGGAGCTGTTTTTT
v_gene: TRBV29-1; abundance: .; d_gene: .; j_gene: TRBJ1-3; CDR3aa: CSLKAGVLSGNTIYF; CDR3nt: TGCAGCTTGAAAGCAGGGGTCCTCTCTGGAAACACCATATATTTT
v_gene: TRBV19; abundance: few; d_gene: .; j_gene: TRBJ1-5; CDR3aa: CASSYRVEQPQHF; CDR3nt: TGTGCCAGTAGTTACAGGGTTGAACAGCCCCAGCATTTT
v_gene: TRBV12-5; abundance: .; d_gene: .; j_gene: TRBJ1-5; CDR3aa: CASGLEGFSNQPQHF; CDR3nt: TGTGCTAGTGGTTTGGAGGGGTTTAGCAATCAGCCCCAGCATTTT
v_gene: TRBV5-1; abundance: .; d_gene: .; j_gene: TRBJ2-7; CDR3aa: CASSLGVDEQYF; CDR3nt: TGTGCCAGCAGCTTAGGGGTTGACGAGCAGTACTTC
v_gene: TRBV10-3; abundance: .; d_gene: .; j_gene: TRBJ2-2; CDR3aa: CAISESTSIGGATGELFF; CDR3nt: TGTGCCATCAGTGAGTCGACTAGCATTGGGGGGGCTACTGGGGAGCTGTTTTTT
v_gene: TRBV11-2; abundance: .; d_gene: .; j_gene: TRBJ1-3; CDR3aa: CASSLVWGAGSNTIYF; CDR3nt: TGTGCCAGCAGCTTAGTATGGGGGGCAGGATCAAACACCATATATTTT
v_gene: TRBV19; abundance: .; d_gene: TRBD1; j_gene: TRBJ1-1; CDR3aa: CASSQGQLTEAFF; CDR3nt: TGTGCCAGCTCACAGGGACAGCTTACTGAAGCTTTCTTT
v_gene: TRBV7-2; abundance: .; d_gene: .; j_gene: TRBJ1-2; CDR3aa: CASLVPGIYDHGYTF; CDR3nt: TGTGCCAGCCTTGTACCGGGAATCTATGATCATGGCTACACCTTC
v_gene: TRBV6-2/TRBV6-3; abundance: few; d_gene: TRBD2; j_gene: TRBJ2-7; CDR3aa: CASRWTSGAHEQYF; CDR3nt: TGTGCCAGCAGGTGGACTAGCGGGGCCCACGAGCAGTACTTC
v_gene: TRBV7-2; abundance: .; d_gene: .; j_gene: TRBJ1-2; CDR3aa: CASSLIQGLYGYTF; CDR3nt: TGTGCCAGCAGCTTAATCCAGGGGCTGTATGGCTACACCTTC
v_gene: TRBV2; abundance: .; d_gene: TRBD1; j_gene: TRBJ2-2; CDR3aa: CASTGQATGELFF; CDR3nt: TGTGCCAGCACGGGACAGGCTACCGGGGAGCTGTTTTTT
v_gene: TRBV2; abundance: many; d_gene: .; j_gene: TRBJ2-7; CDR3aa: CASSATGRSYEQYF; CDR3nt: TGTGCCAGCAGCGCTACAGGGCGTTCCTACGAGCAGTACTTC
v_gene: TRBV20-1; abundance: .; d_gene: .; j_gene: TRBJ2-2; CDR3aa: CSALDLGGNTGELFF; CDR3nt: TGCAGTGCCCTGGACTTGGGGGGGAACACCGGGGAGCTGTTTTTT
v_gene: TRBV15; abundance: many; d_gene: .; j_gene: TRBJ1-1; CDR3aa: CATSRARVSNTEAFF; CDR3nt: TGTGCCACCAGCAGAGCTAGGGTAAGCAACACTGAAGCTTTCTTT
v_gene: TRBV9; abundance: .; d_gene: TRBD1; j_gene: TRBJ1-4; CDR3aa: CASSAGTVKNEKLFF; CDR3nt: TGTGCCAGCAGCGCTGGGACAGTGAAAAATGAAAAACTGTTTTTT
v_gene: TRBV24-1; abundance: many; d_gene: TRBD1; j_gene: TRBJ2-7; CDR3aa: CATSESRDSYEQYF; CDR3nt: TGTGCCACCAGTGAAAGCCGGGACAGCTACGAGCAGTACTTC
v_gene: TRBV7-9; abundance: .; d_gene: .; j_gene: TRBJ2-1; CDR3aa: CASSMNNEQFF; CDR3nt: TGTGCCAGCAGCATGAACAATGAGCAGTTCTTC
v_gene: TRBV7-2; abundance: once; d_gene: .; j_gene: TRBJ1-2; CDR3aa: CASSFGVSEYRGYTF; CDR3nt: TGTGCCAGCAGCTTCGGGGTGTCAGAATATAGGGGCTACACCTTC
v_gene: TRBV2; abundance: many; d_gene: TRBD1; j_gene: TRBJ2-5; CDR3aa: CASSVSGTDQETQYF; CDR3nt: TGTGCCAGCAGTGTCTCCGGGACAGACCAAGAGACCCAGTACTTC
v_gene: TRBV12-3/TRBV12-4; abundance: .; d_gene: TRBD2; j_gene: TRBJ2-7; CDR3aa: CASSLRGGKYEQYF; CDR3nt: TGTGCCAGCAGTTTACGGGGGGGGAAATACGAGCAGTACTTC
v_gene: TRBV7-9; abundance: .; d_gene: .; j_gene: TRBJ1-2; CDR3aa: CASSPAGGGGNYGYTF; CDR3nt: TGCGCCAGCAGCCCGGCCGGGGGTGGGGGCAACTATGGCTACACCTTC
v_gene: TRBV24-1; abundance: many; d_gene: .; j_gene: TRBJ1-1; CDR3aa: CATIRRGAEAFF; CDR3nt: TGTGCCACCATAAGGAGGGGCGCTGAAGCTTTCTTT
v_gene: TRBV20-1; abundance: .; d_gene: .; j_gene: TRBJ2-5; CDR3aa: CSARDWGETQYF; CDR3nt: TGCAGTGCTAGGGATTGGGGGGAGACCCAGTACTTC
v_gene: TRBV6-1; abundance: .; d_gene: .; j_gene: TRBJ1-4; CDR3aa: CASSELGTEDNEKLFF; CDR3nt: TGTGCCAGCAGTGAGTTAGGGACGGAGGATAATGAAAAACTGTTTTTT
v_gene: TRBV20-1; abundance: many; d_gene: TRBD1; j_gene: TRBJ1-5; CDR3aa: CSAGTPTGPNQPQHF; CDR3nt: TGCAGTGCTGGGACCCCGACAGGGCCCAATCAGCCCCAGCATTTT
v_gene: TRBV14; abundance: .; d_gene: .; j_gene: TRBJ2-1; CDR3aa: CASSQQDGDEQFF; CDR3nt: TGTGCCAGCAGCCAGCAAGATGGGGATGAGCAGTTCTTC
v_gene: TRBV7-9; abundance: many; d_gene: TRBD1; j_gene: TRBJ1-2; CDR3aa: CASSRTGPNYGYTF; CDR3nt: TGTGCCAGCAGTCGGACAGGGCCTAACTATGGCTACACCTTC
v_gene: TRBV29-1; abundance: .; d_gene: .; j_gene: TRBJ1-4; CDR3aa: CSVAGAGPTNEKLFF; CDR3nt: TGCAGCGTTGCCGGGGCAGGCCCGACTAATGAAAAACTGTTTTTT
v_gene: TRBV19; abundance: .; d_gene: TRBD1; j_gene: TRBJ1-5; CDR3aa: CASSYLQGRRRNQPQHF; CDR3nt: TGTGCCAGTAGCTACTTACAGGGGAGGAGACGCAATCAGCCCCAGCATTTT
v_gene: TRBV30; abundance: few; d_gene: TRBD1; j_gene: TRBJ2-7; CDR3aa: CAWSRTGDEQYF; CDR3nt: TGTGCCTGGAGCCGGACAGGGGACGAGCAGTACTTC
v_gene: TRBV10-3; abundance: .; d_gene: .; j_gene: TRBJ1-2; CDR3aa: CASSEGGANGYTF; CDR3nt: TGTGCCAGCAGTGAAGGGGGGGCCAATGGCTACACCTTC
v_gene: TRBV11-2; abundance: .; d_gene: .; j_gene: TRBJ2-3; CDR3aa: CASSLAPNTQYF; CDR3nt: TGTGCCAGCAGCTTAGCACCAAATACGCAGTATTTT
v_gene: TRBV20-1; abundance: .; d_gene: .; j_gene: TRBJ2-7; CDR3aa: CSASKYTFSYEQYF; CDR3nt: TGCAGTGCTAGCAAGTATACGTTCTCCTACGAGCAGTACTTC
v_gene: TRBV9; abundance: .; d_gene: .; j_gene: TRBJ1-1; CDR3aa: CASSPYTHVNTEAFF; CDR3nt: TGTGCCAGCAGCCCGTATACCCACGTAAACACTGAAGCTTTCTTT
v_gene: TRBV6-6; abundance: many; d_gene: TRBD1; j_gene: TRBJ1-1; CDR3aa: CASSRQGAEAFF; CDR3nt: TGTGCCAGCAGTCGACAGGGCGCTGAAGCTTTCTTT
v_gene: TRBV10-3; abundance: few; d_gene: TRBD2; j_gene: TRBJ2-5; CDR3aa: CATGGLAGETQYF; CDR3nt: TGTGCCACCGGGGGACTAGCGGGGGAGACCCAGTACTTC
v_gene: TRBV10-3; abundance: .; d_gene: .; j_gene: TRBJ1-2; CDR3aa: CASSYSSGEFYGYTF; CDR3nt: TGTGCCAGCAGTTACTCGAGCGGCGAATTCTATGGCTACACCTTC
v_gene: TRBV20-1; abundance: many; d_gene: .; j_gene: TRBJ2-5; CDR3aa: CSAPQWEETQYF; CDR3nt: TGCAGTGCCCCTCAGTGGGAAGAGACCCAGTACTTC
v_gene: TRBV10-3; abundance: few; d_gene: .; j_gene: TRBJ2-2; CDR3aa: CAISVRRERDGELFF; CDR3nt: TGTGCCATCAGTGTTAGGAGGGAGAGGGACGGGGAGCTGTTTTTT
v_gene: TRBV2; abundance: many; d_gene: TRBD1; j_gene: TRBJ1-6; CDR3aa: CAGSRDSGGSPLHF; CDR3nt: TGTGCCGGCAGTCGGGACAGCGGGGGCTCACCCCTCCACTTT
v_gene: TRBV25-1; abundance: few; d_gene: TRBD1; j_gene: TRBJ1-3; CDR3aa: CASSDGQGIPSGNTIYF; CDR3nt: TGTGCCAGCAGTGATGGACAGGGAATCCCCTCTGGAAACACCATATATTTT
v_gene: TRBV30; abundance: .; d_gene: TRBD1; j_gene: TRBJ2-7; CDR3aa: CAWDGGTGVHEQYF; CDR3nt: TGTGCCTGGGACGGGGGGACAGGGGTCCACGAGCAGTACTTC
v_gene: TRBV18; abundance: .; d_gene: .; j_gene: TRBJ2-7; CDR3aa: CASSPGGFAYEQYF; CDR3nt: TGTGCCAGCTCACCGGGTGGGTTCGCCTACGAGCAGTACTTC
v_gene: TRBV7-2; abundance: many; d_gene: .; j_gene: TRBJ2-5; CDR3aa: CASSPARVQETQYF; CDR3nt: TGTGCCAGCAGCCCAGCGCGGGTCCAAGAGACCCAGTACTTC